This T cell receptor beta chain came from a study of T cells in Graves' hyperthyroidism and ophthalmopathy. Background on the study: It was at initial diagnosis, before any treatment, that peripheral blood was collected.

Per germline, CDR1 MDHEN and CDR2 SYDVKM. This CDR3 has 22 amino acids. J gave up 1 base and V 2 bases, and 21 bases lay outside the gene matches. Amplified TCR beta CDR3 regions derived from RNA transcripts. First-round RT-PCR of the TCR CDR3 relied on the HTBI primer set. TCRdb passed the multiplex PCR reads through MiXCR, listing each CDR3 protein once. The sample lists some 370,000 distinct CDR3 sequences, about a sixth occurring once. This clonotype showed up many times. Its specificity is unknown. Uncontrolled infection, other autoimmune disease, pregnancy or lactation barred patients from enrollment. Blood was obtained at the first hyperthyroidism diagnosis, which preceded any ophthalmopathy symptoms. Study-wide results and limits: A model of 13 V-J features distinguished ophthalmopathy from stable hyperthyroidism.

The rearrangement joins TRBV28 to TRBJ1-1; the match to TRBD1 covers 11 bases. This receptor was identified in a woman under 40 with Graves' hyperthyroidism that later progressed to Graves' ophthalmopathy. The specimen sequenced was blood. The CDR3 DNA is TGTGCCAGCAGTTTACGGGTAACTGGTAGGACAGGGGGCGCATTTAGGAACACTGAAGCTTTCTTT. It yields the protein CASSLRVTGRTGGAFRNTEAFF.